A single sample gave rise to the 7 T cell receptor beta chains below, sequenced in a study of CD8+CD57+ T cells in acquired aplastic anemia. Genomic DNA, serving as template, underwent TCR beta VDJ and CDR3 profiling. One entry per CDR3 protein results from TCRdb running MiXCR on the reads. The sample shows some 140,000 distinct CDR3 sequences, about 52% of them seen only once. Those patients picked for sequencing had displayed CD8+CD57+ cell expansion on flow cytometry. What was sequenced was sorted CD4+, CD8+, or CD8+CD57+ T cells (not recorded which) from PBMCs. These receptors were collected from a human donor with aplastic anemia.

The genes are TRBV20-1 and TRBJ2-6; no clear D. V lost 0 bases, J lost 0 bases, and 9 bases lay in between. CDR1 and CDR2 from the germline V gene are DFQATT and SNEGSKA (reference sequence). The CDR3 consists of 16 residues. The CDR3 here is CSARDAVHSGANVLTF. CDR3 in DNA: TGCAGTGCTAGAGATGCAGTCCACTCTGGGGCCAACGTCCTGACTTTC.

This clonotype was found once. The chain employs TRBV24-1 and TRBJ2-5, with a weak D call TRBD1 (6 bases). The CDR3 has 14 amino acids. The ends were cut back, 3 bases at V and 2 bases at J, with 9 bases in the middle. Germline-derived CDR1 and CDR2 are KGHDR and SFDVKD. The CDR3 spells CATSDGGHQETQYF. The CDR3 DNA is TGTGCCACCAGTGATGGGGGCCATCAAGAGACCCAGTACTTC.

The sample holds many counts of this clonotype. V is TRBV27 and J is TRBJ1-1; D not resolved. CDR1 and CDR2 from the germline V gene are MNHEY and SMNVEV (reference sequence). With 6 bases removed from V and 0 bases from J, the gap between germline ends came to 8 bases. The CDR3 is 13 residues long. DNA of the CDR3: TGTGCCAGCAGCCTATCCATGAACACTGAAGCTTTCTTT. It yields the protein CASSLSMNTEAFF.

This clonotype turned up a few times. The CDR3 carries no conserved terminal phenylalanine or tryptophan, so it likely arises from a read error. It is unclear where the CDR3 begins or ends on the DNA, so no DNA is shown, and the CDR3 is as TCRdb lists it. The chain employs TRBV20-1 and TRBJ2-7; no check of the table's D call, TRBD1, against the DNA was made. Germline V lookup: CDR1 DFQATT, CDR2 SNEGSKA (reference sequence). The CDR3 region is 8 residues in length, termini included. The CDR3 is CSARDPGQ.

To note about this clonotype: Germline is not matched at one junction end, which may reflect a read error. V gene TRBV10-2 combines with J gene TRBJ2-7, with D perhaps assigned TRBD1 or TRBD2 (7 bases each). Germline V gives CDR1 WSHSY, CDR2 SAAADI. The CDR3 sequence is 14 residues long. The CDR3 sequence: CASSQDREGDEQCF. CDR3 coding DNA: TGCGCCAGCAGCCAAGACAGGGAGGGTGACGAGCAGTGCTTC.

This sequence joins TRBV9 and TRBJ2-7; D ambiguous. Germline values: CDR1 SGDLS, CDR2 YYNGEE. This CDR3 region has 8 residues. The CDR3 spells CASSVLRV. The CDR3 bases are TGTGCCAGCAGCGTCCTCAGGGTC.

This clonotype has more than one count but fewer than ten. V usage is TRBV7-3 and J usage is TRBJ1-1; no firm D call. This CDR3 is built from 13 residues. With 2 bases removed from V and 4 bases from J, the gap between germline ends came to 8 bases. Germline CDR1 is SGHTA and CDR2 is FQGTGA. This CDR3 reads CASSLGWGTEAFF. The CDR3 DNA sequence: TGTGCCAGCAGCTTAGGGTGGGGCACTGAAGCTTTCTTT.